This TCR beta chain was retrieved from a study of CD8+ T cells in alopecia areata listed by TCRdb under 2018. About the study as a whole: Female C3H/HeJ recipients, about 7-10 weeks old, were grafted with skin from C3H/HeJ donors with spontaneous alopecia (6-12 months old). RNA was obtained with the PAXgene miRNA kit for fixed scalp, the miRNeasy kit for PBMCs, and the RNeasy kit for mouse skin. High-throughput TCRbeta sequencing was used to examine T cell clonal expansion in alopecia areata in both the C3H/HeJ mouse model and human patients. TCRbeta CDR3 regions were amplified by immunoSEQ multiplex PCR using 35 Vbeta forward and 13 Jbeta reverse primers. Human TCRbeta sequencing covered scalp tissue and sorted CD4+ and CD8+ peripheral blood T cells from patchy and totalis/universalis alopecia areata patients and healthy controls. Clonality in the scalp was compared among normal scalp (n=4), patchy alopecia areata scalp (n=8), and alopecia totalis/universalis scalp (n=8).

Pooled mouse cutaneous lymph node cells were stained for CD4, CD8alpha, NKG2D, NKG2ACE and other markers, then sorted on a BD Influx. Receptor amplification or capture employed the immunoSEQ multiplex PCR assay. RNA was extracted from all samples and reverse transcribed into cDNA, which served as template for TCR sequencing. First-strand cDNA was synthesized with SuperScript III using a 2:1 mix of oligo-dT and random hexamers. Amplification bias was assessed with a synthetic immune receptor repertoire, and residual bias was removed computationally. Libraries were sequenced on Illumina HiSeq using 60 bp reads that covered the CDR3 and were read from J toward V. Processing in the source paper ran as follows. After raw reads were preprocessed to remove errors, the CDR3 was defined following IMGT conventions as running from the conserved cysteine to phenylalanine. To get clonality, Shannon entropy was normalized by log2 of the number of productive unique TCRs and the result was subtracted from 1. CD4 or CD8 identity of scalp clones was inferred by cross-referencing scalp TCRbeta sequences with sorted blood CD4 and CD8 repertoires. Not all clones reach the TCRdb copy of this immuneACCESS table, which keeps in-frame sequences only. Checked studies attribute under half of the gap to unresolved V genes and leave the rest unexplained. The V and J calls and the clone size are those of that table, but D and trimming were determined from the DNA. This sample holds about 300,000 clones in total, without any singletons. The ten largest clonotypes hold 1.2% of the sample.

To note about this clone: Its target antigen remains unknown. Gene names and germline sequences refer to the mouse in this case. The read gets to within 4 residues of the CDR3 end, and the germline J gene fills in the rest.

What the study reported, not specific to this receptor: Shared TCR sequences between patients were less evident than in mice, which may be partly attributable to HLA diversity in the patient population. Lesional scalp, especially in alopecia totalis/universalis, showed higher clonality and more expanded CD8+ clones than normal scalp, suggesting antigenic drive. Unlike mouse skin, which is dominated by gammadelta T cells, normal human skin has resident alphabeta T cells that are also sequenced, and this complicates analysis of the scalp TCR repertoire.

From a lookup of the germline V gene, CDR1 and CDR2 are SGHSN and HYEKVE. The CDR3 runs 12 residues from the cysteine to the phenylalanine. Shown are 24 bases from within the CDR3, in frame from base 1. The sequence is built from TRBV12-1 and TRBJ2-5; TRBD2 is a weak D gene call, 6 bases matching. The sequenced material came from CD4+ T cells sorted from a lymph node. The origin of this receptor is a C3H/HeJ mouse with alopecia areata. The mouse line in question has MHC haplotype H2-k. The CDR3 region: CASSRDLDTQYF. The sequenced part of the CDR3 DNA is TGTGCCAGCTCTCGGGACTTAGAC.